This TCR beta chain is drawn from a study of shared clonotypes between healthy human individuals. Points from the study as a whole: In general, naive subsets displayed greater estimated richness than memory subsets did.

At a deep level, the assay was run. Across several immunoSEQ plates, the genomic DNA of each subset was split evenly. Assay: immunoSEQ multiplex PCR; the TCRdb copy retains only in-frame clones and omits some. The sample yields around 700,000 clones, 60% to 75% seen once. The CDR3 covers 13 residues. Trimming removed 0 bases at V and 9 bases at J, with 10 bases between. Germline V gene sequence: CDR1 SGDLS, CDR2 YYNGEE. Healthy adults negative for HIV, lacking recent acute infections or vaccinations, served as donors. As concerns this clone: The antigen is not known.

This receptor was obtained from a woman aged 30 to 39 in good health. Sequencing was done on a sample of memory CD4+ T cells sorted from blood. Specified subset: CD45RA-negative fraction. The chain couples TRBV9 to TRBJ2-1; D may be TRBD1 (6 bases). Here the CDR3 DNA reads TGTGCCAGCAGCGTAGGGACAGTCGGTGAGCAGTTCTTC. It yields the protein CASSVGTVGEQFF.